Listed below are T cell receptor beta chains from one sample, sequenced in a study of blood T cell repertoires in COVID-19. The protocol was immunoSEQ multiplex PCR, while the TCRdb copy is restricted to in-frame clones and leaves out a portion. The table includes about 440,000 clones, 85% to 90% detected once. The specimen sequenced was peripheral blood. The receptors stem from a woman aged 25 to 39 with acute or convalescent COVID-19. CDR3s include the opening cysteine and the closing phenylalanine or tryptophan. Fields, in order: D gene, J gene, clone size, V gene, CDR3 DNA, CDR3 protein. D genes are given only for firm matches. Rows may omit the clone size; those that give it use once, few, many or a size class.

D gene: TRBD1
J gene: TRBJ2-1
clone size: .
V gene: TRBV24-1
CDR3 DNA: TGTGCCACCAGTGACCAAGGACAGGGTTCCTACAATGAGCAGTTCTTC
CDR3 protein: CATSDQGQGSYNEQFF

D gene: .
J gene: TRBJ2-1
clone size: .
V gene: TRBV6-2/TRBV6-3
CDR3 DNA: TGTGCCAGCAGTTATTCACTCCCTTTGGGCGGGGTTATGGAACAGTTCTTC
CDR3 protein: CASSYSLPLGGVMEQFF

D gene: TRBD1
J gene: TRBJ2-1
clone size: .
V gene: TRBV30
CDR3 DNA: TGTGCCTGGAGCCCGGACAGGGGGCTTATAAATGAGCAGTTCTTC
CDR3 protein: CAWSPDRGLINEQFF

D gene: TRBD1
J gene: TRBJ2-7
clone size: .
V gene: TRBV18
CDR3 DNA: TGTGCCAGCTCAAGGGGACAGGCATCGAACGAGCAGTACTTC
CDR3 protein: CASSRGQASNEQYF

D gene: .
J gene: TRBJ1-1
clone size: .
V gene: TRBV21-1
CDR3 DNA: TGTGCCAGCAGCAAAATGCCGGGGACAGTCAGTGAAGCTTTCTTT
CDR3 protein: CASSKMPGTVSEAFF

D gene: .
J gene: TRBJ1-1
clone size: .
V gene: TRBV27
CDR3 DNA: TGTGCCAGCAGTTTATTGTCGGCGGGCAACCCTGAAGCTTTCTTT
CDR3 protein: CASSLLSAGNPEAFF

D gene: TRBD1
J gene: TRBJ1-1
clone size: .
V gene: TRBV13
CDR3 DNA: TGTGCCAGCAGCTTATGGACGTGGGGACAGCAGAACACTGAAGCTTTCTTT
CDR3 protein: CASSLWTWGQQNTEAFF

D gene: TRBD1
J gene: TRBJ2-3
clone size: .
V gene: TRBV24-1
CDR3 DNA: TGTGCCACCAGTGATCCCGGGACAGGGGGAGGAGATACGCAGTATTTT
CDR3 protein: CATSDPGTGGGDTQYF

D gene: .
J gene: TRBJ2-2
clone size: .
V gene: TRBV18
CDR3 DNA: TGTGCCAGCTCACCCCCCCTGGGAGCGAACACCGGGGAGCTGTTTTTT
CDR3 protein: CASSPPLGANTGELFF

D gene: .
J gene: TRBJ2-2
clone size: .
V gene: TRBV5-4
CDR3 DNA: TGTGCCAGCAGCTTAGAGACTTCGAACACCGGGGAGCTGTTTTTT
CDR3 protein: CASSLETSNTGELFF

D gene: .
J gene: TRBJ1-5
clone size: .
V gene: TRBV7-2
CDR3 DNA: TGTGCCAGCAGCTTCACAGCTAGCAATCAGCCCCAGCATTTT
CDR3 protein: CASSFTASNQPQHF

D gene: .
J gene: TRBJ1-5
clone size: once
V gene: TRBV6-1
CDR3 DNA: TGTGCCAGCAGTGAAGTCGTAAGGGACACCTTGTGGAATCAGCCCCAGCATTTT
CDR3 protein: CASSEVVRDTLWNQPQHF

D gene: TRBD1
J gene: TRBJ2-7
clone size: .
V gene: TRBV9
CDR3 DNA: TGTGCCAGCAGCGAATCAGGGGGTCCCTACGAGCAGTACTTC
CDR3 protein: CASSESGGPYEQYF

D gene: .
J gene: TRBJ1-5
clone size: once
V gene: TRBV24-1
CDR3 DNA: TGTGCCACCAGTGATTTCAATAGCAATCAGCCCCAGCATTTT
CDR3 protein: CATSDFNSNQPQHF

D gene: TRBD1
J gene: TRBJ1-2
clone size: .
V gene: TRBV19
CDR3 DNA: TGTGCCGGCCGGGACAGTCAGAAGGGGGACTATGGCTACACCTTC
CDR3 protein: CAGRDSQKGDYGYTF

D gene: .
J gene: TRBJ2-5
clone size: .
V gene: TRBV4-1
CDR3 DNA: TGCGCCAGCAGCCATTATTTGTTGCCCGGGGGGCCTATAATCGTTAGAGAGACCCAGTACTTC
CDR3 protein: CASSHYLLPGGPIIVRETQYF

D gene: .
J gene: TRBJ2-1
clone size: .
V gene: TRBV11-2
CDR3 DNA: TGTGCCAGCAGCTCTAACCAGGGTATAAGTGAGCAGTTCTTC
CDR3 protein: CASSSNQGISEQFF

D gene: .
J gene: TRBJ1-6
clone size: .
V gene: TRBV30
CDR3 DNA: TGTGCCTGGAGTGTTCTTCAGGGAGGATCACCCCTCCACTTT
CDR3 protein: CAWSVLQGGSPLHF

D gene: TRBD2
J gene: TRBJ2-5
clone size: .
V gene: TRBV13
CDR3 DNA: TGTGCCAGCAGCTTTTCACTAGCGGGGGGACGCCCCCAAGAGACCCAGTACTTC
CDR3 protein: CASSFSLAGGRPQETQYF

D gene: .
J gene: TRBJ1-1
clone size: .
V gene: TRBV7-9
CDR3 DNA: TGTGCCAGCAGGAAACAGGGACTGAACACTGAAGCTTTCTTT
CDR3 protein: CASRKQGLNTEAFF

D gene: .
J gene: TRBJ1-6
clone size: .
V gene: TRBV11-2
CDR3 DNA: TGTGCCAGCAGCCCGACCACAGGGCCGAATTCACCCCTCCACTTT
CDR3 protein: CASSPTTGPNSPLHF

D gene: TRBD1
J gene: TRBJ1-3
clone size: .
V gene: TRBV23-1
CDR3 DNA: TGCGCCAGCAGGGGGAGGGGGGGATATTCGGACAGGGAAGGTTTGGCTGGAAACACCATATATTTT
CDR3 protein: CASRGRGGYSDREGLAGNTIYF

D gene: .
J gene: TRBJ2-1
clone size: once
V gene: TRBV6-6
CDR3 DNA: TGTGCCAGCAGCTTAGACAACTCCTACAATGAGCAGTTCTTC
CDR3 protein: CASSLDNSYNEQFF

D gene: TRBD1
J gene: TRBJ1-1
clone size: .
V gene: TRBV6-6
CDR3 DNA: TGTGCCAGCACAGGGGGCGCATGGGGCACTGAAGCTTTCTTT
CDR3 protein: CASTGGAWGTEAFF

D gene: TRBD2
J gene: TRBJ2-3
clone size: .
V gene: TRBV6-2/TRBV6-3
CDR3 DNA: TGTGCCAGCAGTTGGGAGACTAGCGGGAGCACAGATACGCAGTATTTT
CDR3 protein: CASSWETSGSTDTQYF

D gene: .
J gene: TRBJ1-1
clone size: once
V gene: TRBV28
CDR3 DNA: TGTGCCACCCATCTTTCGGGGAAGACTGAAGCTTTCTTT
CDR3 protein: CATHLSGKTEAFF

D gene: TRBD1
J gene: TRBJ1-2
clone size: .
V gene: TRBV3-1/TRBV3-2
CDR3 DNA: TGTGCCAGCAGCCCGGGACAGGGGGCGAGGGGCTACACCTTC
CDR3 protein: CASSPGQGARGYTF

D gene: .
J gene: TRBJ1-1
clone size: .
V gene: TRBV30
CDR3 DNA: TGTGCCTGGAGTCAATCGCGGGGGGCGGCTTTCTTT
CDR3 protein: CAWSQSRGAAFF

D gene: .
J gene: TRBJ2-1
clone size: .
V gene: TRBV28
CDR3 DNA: TGTGCCAGCAGCCCAATCGGGGAATACAATGAGCAGTTCTTC
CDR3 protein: CASSPIGEYNEQFF

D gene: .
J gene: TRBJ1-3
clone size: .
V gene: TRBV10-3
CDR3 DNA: TGTGCCATCAGCGGGACTGCAAACACCATATATTTT
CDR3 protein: CAISGTANTIYF

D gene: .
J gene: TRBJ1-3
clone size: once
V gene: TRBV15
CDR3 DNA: TGTGCCACCAGCAGTGGAGGAGGGAACGGAAACACCATATATTTT
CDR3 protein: CATSSGGGNGNTIYF

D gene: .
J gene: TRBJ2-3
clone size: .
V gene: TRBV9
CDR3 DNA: TGTGCCAGCAGCGTGGGAGCGGCCCCAGATACGCAGTATTTT
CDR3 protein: CASSVGAAPDTQYF